This T cell receptor beta chain was sequenced during a study of neoadjuvant anti-PD-1 for oral cavity cancer. Study in general: Nivolumab at 3 mg/kg was mostly given biweekly, three to four doses, pre-surgery.

Generated by immunoSEQ multiplex PCR, the TCRdb table keeps only in-frame clones and is missing some. This sample has about 72,000 clones, with around four fifths found just once. CDR1 and CDR2 from the germline V gene are SGHVS and FQNEAQ. V was trimmed by 8 bases and J by 7 bases, leaving 16 bases between them. This CDR3 has 13 amino acids. The sequence was collected from a person between 35 and 79 years old with oral cavity squamous cell carcinoma. The chain recombines TRBV7-8 with TRBJ2-3, with D possibly TRBD2 on 6 matching bases. This specimen consisted of PBMCs, obtained before nivolumab (anti-PD-1) treatment. The CDR3 protein is CASHSGWTNTQYF. In DNA, the CDR3 is TGTGCCAGCCATAGCGGATGGACGAATACGCAGTATTTT.